Listed below are T cell receptor beta chains from one sample, sequenced in a study of cytomegalovirus exposure and HLA in healthy donors. Method: immunoSEQ multiplex PCR; TCRdb's copy keeps in-frame clones and lacks some. This table holds approximately 130,000 clones, about three quarters found once. Sequencing used PBMCs. Receptor source: a middle-aged woman in good health and CMV-seronegative. Both conserved end residues are part of each CDR3. Fields, in order: CDR3 protein, CDR3 DNA, V gene, clone size, D gene, J gene, CDR3 length. A D gene is named only where the DNA matches it firmly. Expanded clones are given a class, and other clones once, few, many or no size at all.

CASSPGTGKNTEAFF TGTGCCAGCAGCCCAGGGACAGGGAAGAACACTGAAGCTTTCTTT TRBV11-1 NA TRBD1 TRBJ1-1 15
CASSYRSIGGRDTQYF TGTGCCAGCAGTTATAGAAGCATAGGGGGAAGAGATACGCAGTATTTT TRBV11-2 NA NA TRBJ2-3 16
CASKQGRTDTQYF TGCGCCAGCAAGCAGGGTAGGACAGATACGCAGTATTTT TRBV5-1 NA NA TRBJ2-3 13
CASSLEGIDTQYF TGCGCCAGCAGCTTGGAGGGGATTGATACGCAGTATTTT TRBV5-1 once NA TRBJ2-3 13
CASSFGGGSLAGELFF TGTGCCAGCAGCTTTGGTGGCGGGAGTCTGGCCGGGGAGCTGTTTTTT TRBV7-6 NA TRBD2 TRBJ2-2 16
CASSSLGANQPQHF TGTGCCAGCAGCTCGTTGGGGGCCAATCAGCCCCAGCATTTT TRBV11-2 NA NA TRBJ1-5 14
CASTTGGTYNEQFF TGTGCCAGCACAACAGGGGGGACCTACAATGAGCAGTTCTTC TRBV6-5 NA TRBD1 TRBJ2-1 14
CASSLFISEQYF TGTGCCAGCAGCTTGTTTATCTCCGAGCAGTACTTC TRBV7-9 few NA TRBJ2-7 12
CASSRSSGANGLTF TGTGCCAGCAGCCGTAGCTCTGGGGCCAACGGCCTGACTTTC TRBV2 NA NA TRBJ2-6 14
CASSSGWSYNEQFF TGTGCCAGCAGCTCCGGTTGGTCCTACAATGAGCAGTTCTTC TRBV7-2 NA NA TRBJ2-1 14